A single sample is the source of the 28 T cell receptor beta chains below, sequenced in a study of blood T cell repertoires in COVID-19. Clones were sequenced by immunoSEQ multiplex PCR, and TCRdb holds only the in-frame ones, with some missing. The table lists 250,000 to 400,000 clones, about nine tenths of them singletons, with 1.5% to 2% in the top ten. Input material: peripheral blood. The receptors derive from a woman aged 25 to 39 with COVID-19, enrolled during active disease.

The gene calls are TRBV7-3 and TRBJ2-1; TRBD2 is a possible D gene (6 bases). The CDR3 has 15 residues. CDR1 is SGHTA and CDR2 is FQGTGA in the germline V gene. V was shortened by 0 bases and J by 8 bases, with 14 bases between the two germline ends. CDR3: CASSLTVEGWDEQFF. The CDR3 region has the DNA TGTGCCAGCAGCTTAACCGTGGAGGGGTGGGATGAGCAGTTCTTC.

The CDR3 DNA is TGTGCCAGCAGCGCTGAGGAACCAAGCTATGGCTACACCTTC. Residues: CASSAEEPSYGYTF. V is TRBV9 and J is TRBJ1-2; the D is unclear. The CDR3 spans 14 residues. Germline CDR1 and CDR2: SGDLS and YYNGEE. Trimming removed 3 bases at V and 4 bases at J, with 13 bases between.

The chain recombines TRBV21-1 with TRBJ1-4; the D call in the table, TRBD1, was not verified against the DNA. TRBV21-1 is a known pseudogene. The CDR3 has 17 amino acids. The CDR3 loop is CASSKYGRGQGGEKLFF. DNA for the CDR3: TGTGCCAGCAGCAAATACGGAAGGGGACAGGGTGGTGAAAAACTGTTTTTT.

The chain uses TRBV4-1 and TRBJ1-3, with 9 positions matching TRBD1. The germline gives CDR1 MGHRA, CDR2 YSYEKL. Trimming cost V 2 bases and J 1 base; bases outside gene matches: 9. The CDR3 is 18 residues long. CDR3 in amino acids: CASSQNPGTGPSGNTIYF. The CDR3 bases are TGCGCCAGCAGCCAAAACCCCGGGACAGGGCCTTCTGGAAACACCATATATTTT.

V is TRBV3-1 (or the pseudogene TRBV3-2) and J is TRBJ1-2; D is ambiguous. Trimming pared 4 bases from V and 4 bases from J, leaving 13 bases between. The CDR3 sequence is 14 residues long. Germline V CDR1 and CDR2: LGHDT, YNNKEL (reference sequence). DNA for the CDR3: TGTGCCAGCAGCCCCTGGGGAGGAGTCTATGGCTACACCTTC. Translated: CASSPWGGVYGYTF.

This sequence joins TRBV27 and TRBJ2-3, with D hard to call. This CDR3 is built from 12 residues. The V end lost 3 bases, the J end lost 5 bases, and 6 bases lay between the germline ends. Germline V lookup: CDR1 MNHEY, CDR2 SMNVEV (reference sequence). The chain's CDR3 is CASSFSGDTQYF. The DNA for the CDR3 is TGTGCCAGCAGTTTTTCGGGAGATACGCAGTATTTT.

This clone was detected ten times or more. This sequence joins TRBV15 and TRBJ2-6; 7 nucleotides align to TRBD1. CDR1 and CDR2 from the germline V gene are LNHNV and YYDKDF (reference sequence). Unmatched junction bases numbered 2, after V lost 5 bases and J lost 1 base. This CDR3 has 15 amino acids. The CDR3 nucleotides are TGTGCCACCAGCGAACAGGGGTCTGGGGCCAACGTCCTGACTTTC. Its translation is CATSEQGSGANVLTF.

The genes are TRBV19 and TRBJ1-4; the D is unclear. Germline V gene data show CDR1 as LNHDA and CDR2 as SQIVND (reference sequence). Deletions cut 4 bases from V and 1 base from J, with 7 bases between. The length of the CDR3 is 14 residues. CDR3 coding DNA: TGTGCCAGTAGTACCCGGTTAACTAATGAAAAACTGTTTTTT. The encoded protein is CASSTRLTNEKLFF.

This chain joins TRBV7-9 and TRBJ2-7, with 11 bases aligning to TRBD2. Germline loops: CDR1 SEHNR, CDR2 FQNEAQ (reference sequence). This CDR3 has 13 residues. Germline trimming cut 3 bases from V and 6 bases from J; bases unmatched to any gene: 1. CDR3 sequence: CASSFGTSGEQYF. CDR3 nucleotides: TGTGCCAGCAGCTTTGGGACTAGCGGCGAGCAGTACTTC.

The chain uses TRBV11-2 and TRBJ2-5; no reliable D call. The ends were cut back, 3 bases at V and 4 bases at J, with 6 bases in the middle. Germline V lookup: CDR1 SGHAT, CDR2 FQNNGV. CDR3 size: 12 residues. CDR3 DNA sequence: TGTGCCAGCAGCTTCGACTCAGAGACCCAGTACTTC. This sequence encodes CASSFDSETQYF.

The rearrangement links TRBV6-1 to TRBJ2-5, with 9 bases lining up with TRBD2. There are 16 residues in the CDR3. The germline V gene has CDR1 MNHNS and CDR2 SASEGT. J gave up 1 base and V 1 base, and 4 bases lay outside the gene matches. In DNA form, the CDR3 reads TGTGCCAGCAGTGAAGGTGTTAGCGGGGGCCAAGAGACCCAGTACTTC. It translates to CASSEGVSGGQETQYF.

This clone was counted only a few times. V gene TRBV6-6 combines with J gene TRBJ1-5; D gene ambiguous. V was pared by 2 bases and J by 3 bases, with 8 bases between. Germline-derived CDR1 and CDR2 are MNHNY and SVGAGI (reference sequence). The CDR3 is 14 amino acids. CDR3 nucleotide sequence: TGTGCCAGCAGTTACCGGCAGGACAATCAGCCCCAGCATTTT. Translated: CASSYRQDNQPQHF.

CDR3 coding DNA: TGTGCCAGCAGCTTATTTCCGACTCCGGGGGGCTACACCTTC. It is translated as CASSLFPTPGGYTF. The chain employs TRBV5-6 and TRBJ1-2; D gene ambiguous. The V gene's germline CDR1 is SGHDT and CDR2 YYEEEE. The CDR3 is made up of 14 amino acids. Trimming removed 2 bases from V and 8 bases from J, with 16 bases in between.

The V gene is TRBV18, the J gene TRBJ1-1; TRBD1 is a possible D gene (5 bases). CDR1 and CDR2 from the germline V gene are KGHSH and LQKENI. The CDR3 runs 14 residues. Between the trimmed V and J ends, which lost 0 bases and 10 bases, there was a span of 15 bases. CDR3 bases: TGTGCCAGCTCACCACCGGAACATACAGGTAGAGCTTTCTTT. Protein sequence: CASSPPEHTGRAFF.

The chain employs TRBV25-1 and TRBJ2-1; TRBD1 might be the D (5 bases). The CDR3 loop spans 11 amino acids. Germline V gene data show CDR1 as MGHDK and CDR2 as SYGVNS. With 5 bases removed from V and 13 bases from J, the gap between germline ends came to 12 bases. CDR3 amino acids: CASSWLGEQFF. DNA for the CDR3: TGTGCCAGCAGTTGGTTAGGGGAACAGTTCTTC.

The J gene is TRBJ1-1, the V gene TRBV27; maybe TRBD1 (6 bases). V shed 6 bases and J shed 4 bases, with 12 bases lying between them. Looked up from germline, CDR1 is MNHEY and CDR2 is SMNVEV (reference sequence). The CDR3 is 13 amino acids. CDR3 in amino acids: CASRDSVITEAFF. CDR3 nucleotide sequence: TGTGCCAGCAGGGACAGCGTCATCACTGAAGCTTTCTTT.

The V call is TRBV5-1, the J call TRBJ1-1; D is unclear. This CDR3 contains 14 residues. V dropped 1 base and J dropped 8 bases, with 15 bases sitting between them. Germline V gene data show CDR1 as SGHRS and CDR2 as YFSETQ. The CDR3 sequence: CASSLTDLGEEAFF. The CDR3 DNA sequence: TGCGCCAGCAGCTTGACAGACCTCGGTGAGGAAGCTTTCTTT. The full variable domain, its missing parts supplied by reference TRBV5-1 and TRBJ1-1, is KAGVTQTPRYLIKTRGQQVTLSCSPISGHRSVSWYQQTPGQGLQFLFEYFSETQRNKGNFPGRFSGRQFSNSRSEMNVSTLELGDSALYLCASSLTDLGEEAFFGQGTRLTVV.

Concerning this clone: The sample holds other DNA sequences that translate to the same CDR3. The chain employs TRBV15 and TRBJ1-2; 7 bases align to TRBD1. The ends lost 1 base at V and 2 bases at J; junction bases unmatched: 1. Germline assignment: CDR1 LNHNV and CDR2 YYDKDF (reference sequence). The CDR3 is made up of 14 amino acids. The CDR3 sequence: CATSRGTGNYGYTF. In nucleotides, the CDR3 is TGTGCCACCAGCAGAGGGACAGGAAACTATGGCTACACCTTC.

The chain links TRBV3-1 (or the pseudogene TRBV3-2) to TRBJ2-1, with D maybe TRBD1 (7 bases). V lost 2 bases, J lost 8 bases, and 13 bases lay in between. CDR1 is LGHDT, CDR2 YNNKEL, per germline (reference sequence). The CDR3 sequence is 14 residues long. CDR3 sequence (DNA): TGTGCCAGCAGCCAAACAGGGGACTGGGATGAGCAGTTCTTC. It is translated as CASSQTGDWDEQFF.

The CDR3 protein is CASSFRGVNTGELFF. The CDR3 nucleotides are TGTGCCAGCAGTTTCAGGGGAGTGAACACCGGGGAGCTGTTTTTT. The chain employs TRBV6-5 and TRBJ2-2, with D perhaps TRBD1 (6 bases). Germline CDR1 and CDR2: MNHEY and SVGAGI. V was shortened by 4 bases and J by 1 base, with 10 bases between the two germline ends. The CDR3 is made up of 15 amino acids.

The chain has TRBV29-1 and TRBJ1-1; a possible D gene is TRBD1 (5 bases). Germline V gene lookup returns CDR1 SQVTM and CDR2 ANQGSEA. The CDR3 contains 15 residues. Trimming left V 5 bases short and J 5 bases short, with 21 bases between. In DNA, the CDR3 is TGCAGCGTTCATCGCGGGACCCCCGGGGAGACTGAAGCTTTCTTT. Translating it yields CSVHRGTPGETEAFF. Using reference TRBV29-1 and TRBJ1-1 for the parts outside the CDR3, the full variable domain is SAVISQKPSRDICQRGTSLTIQCQVDSQVTMMFWYRQQPGQSLTLIATANQGSEATYESGFVIDKFPISRPNLTFSTLTVSNMSPEDSSIYLCSVHRGTPGETEAFFGQGTRLTVV.

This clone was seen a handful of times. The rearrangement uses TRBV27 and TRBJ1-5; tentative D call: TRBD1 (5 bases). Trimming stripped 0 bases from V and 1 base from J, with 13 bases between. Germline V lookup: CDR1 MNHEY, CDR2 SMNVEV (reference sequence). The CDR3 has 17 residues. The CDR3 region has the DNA TGTGCCAGCAGTTTATCGGGCACCCGGGGGAGCAATCAGCCCCAGCATTTT. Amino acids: CASSLSGTRGSNQPQHF.

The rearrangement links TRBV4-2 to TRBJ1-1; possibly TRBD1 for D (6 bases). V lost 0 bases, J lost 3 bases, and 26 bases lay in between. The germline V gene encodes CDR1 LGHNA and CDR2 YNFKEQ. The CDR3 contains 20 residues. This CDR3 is CASSQDSPAQVQGRDTEAFF. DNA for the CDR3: TGTGCCAGCAGCCAAGACTCCCCGGCCCAGGTCCAGGGGAGGGACACTGAAGCTTTCTTT.

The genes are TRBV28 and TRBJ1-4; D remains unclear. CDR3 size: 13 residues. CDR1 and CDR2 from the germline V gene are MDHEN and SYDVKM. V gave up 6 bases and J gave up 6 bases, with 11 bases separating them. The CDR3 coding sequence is TGTGCCAGCAGCGTGGGCGGGGATGAAAAACTGTTTTTT. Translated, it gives CASSVGGDEKLFF.

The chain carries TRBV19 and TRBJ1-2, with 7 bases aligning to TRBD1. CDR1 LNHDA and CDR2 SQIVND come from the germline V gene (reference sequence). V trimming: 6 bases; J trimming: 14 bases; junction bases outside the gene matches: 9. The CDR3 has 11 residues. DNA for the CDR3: TGTGCCAGTAGCGGGGGGGACAGCCTAACCTTC. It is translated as CASSGGDSLTF. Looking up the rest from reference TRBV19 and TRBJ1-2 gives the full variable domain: DGGITQSPKYLFRKEGQNVTLSCEQNLNHDAMYWYRQDPGQGLRLIYYSQIVNDFQKGDIAEGYSVSREKKESFPLTVTSAQKNPTAFYLCASSGGDSLTFGSGTRLTVV.

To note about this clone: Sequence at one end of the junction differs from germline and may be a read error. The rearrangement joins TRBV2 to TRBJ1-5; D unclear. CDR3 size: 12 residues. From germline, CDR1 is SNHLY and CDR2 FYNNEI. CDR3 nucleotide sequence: TGTGCCAGTAGCGGGCCCCTCGGGCCCCAGCGTTTT. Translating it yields CASSGPLGPQRF.

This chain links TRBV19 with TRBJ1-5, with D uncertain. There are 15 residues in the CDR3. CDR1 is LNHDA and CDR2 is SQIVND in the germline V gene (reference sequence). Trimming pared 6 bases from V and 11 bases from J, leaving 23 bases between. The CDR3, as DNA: TGTGCCAGTAGCCCGGGGAGTTCCCGACGGCAGGCCCAGCATTTT. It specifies CASSPGSSRRQAQHF.

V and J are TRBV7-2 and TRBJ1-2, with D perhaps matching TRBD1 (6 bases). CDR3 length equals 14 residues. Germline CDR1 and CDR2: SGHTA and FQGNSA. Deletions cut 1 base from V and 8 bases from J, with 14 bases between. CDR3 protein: CASSLDRALGGYTF. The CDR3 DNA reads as TGTGCCAGCAGCTTAGACAGGGCCCTGGGAGGCTACACCTTC. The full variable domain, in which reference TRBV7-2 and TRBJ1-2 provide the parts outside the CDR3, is GAGVSQSPSNKVTEKGKDVELRCDPISGHTALYWYRQSLGQGLEFLIYFQGNSAPDKSGLPSDRFSAERTGGSVSTLTIQRTQQEDSAVYLCASSLDRALGGYTFGSGTRLTVV.